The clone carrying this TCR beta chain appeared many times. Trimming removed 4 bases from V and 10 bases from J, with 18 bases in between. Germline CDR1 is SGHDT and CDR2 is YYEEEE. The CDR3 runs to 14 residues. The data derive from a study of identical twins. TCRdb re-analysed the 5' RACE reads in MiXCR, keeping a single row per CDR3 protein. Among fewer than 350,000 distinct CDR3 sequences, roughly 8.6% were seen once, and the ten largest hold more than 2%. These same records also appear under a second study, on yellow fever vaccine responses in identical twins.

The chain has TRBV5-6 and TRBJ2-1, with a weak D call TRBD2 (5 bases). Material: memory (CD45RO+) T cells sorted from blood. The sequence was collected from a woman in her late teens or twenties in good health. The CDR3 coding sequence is TGTGCCAGCAGCGCATATTTAATGTGGAGGGAGCAGTTCTTC. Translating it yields CASSAYLMWREQFF. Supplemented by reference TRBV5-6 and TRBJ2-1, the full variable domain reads DAGVTQSPTHLIKTRGQQVTLRCSPKSGHDTVSWYQQALGQGPQFIFQYYEEEERQRGNFPDRFSGHQFPNYSSELNVNALLLGDSALYLCASSAYLMWREQFFGPGTRLTVL.